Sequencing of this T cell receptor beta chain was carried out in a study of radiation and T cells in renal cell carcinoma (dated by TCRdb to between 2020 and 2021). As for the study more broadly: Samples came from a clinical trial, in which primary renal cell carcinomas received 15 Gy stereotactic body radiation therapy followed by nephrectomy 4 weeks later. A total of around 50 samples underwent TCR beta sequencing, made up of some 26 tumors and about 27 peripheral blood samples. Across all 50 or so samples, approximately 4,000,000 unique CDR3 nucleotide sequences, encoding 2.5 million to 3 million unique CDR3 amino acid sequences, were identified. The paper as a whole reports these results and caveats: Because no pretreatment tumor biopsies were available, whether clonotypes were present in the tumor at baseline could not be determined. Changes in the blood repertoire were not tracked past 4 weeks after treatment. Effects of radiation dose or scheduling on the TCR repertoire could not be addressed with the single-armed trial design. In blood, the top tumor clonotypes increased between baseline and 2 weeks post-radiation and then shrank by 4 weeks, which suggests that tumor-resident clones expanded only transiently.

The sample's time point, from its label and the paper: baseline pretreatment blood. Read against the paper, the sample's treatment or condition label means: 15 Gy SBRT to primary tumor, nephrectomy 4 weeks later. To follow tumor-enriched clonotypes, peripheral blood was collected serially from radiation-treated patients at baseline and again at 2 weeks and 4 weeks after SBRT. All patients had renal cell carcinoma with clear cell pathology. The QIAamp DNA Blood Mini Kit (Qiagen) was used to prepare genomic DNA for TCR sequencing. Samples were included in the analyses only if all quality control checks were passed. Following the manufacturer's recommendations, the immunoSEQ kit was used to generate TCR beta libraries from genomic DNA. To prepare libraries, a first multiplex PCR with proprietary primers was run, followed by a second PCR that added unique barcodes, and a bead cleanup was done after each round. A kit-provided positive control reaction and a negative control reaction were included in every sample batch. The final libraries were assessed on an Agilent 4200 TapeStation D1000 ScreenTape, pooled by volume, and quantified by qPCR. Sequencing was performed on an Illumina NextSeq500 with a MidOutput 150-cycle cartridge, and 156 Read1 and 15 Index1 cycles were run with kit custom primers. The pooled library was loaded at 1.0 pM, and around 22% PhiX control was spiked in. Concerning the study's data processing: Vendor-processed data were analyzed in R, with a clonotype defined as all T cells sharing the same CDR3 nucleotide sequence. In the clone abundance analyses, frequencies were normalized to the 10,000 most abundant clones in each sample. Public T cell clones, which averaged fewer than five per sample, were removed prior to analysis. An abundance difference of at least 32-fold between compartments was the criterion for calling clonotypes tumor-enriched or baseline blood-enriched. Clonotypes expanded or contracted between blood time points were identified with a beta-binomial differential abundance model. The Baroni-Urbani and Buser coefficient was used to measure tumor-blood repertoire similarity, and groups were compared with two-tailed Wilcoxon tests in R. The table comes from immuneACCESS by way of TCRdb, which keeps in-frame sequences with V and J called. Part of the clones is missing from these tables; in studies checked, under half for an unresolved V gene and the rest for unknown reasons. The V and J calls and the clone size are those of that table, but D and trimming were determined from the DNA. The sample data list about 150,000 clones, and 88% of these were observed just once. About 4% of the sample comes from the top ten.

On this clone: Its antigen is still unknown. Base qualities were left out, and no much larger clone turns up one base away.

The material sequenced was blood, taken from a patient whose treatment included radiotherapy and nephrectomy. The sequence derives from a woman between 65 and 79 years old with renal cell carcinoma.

The bases read TGTGCCTGGCGAAGAGGACTAGCGAGTCCCAATGAGCAGTTCTTC. This gives the protein CAWRRGLASPNEQFF. The V gene is TRBV30 and the J gene is TRBJ2-1; TRBD2 fits 9 bases in the junction. The CDR3 runs 15 amino acids, cysteine and phenylalanine included. This entry keeps only the CDR3 DNA: 45 bases, framed from base 1. From a lookup of the germline V gene (reference sequence), CDR1 and CDR2 are GTSNPN and SVGIG. Relative to germline, V is missing 5 bases and J is missing 6 bases, with 11 bases of the junction outside any gene match.